Below, 31 T cell receptor beta chains from the same sample are listed, as sequenced in a study of CD8 T cells in Susac syndrome. Roughly 0.45 to 1 ug RNA was reverse transcribed with random hexamers. TCRdb redid the calling of the immunoSEQ multiplex PCR reads with MiXCR, one entry per CDR3 protein. Seen here are fewer than 350,000 distinct CDR3 sequences, just over 90% observed once, and the top ten hold about 0.063%. The specimen was CD4+ T cells from PBMCs. These receptors originate from a human donor with multiple sclerosis.

V is TRBV7-3 and J is TRBJ1-1, with D unclear. Germline CDR1 is SGHTA and CDR2 is FQGTGA. Trimming shortened V by 4 bases and J by 6 bases, and 12 bases separated the two germline ends. The CDR3 is made up of 13 amino acids. CDR3 sequence reads: CASSSSPSAEAFF. The CDR3 DNA follows: TGTGCCAGCAGCTCATCTCCGAGCGCTGAAGCTTTCTTT. The full variable domain, its missing parts supplied by reference TRBV7-3 and TRBJ1-1, is GAGVSQTPSNKVTEKGKYVELRCDPISGHTALYWYRQSLGQGPEFLIYFQGTGAADDSGLPNDRFFAVRPEGSVSTLKIQRTERGDSAVYLCASSSSPSAEAFFGQGTRLTVV.

The chain recombines TRBV12-3 or TRBV12-4 with TRBJ1-2; a weak D match, TRBD1 (5 bases). The CDR3 is 14 amino acids. Trimming stripped 7 bases from V and 2 bases from J, with 14 bases between. The CDR3 is CASTATVINYGYTF. The CDR3 bases are TGTGCCAGCACCGCGACAGTGATCAACTATGGCTACACCTTC.

V usage is TRBV4-3 and J usage is TRBJ2-1; D is uncertain. Germline V lookup: CDR1 LGHNA, CDR2 YSLEER. This CDR3 has 15 amino acids. The V end was cut by 8 bases, the J end by 0 bases, with 14 bases between. The CDR3 region is CASVTSLSSYNEQFF. The CDR3 coding sequence is TGCGCCAGCGTGACTTCCCTTAGCTCCTACAATGAGCAGTTCTTC.

This chain links TRBV5-1 with TRBJ1-1, with D perhaps TRBD1 (5 bases). The germline V and J ends were trimmed by 0 bases and 3 bases, with 12 bases remaining between them. CDR3 size: 15 residues. Germline V gives CDR1 SGHRS, CDR2 YFSETQ. The CDR3 DNA is TGCGCCAGCAGCTTGGCACCCCAGGGCGACACTGAAGCTTTCTTT. The encoded protein is CASSLAPQGDTEAFF.

The rearrangement uses TRBV7-3 and TRBJ1-1; maybe TRBD1 (5 bases). Germline values: CDR1 SGHTA, CDR2 FQGTGA. The V gene lost 5 bases and the J gene lost 7 bases, with 17 bases spanning the gap. The CDR3 covers 14 residues. CDR3 nucleotide sequence: TGTGCCAGCAGCCCTAATTTCGGGGGAGGTGAAGCTTTCTTT. Protein sequence: CASSPNFGGGEAFF.

The rearrangement links TRBV5-1 to TRBJ2-5; no clear D. Germline CDR1 reads SGHRS; CDR2 reads YFSETQ. V lost 0 bases and J lost 10, with 22 bases in between. The CDR3 is made up of 16 amino acids. For the CDR3, the DNA is TGCGCCAGCAGCTTGGCCGCTAGTTTGGGAATTAGGGACCAGTACTTC. Protein product: CASSLAASLGIRDQYF.

This clonotype has only one observation. The chain joins TRBV5-1 to TRBJ2-7; tentatively, D is TRBD1 (6 bases). Germline values: CDR1 SGHRS, CDR2 YFSETQ. The CDR3 has 15 amino acids. V was cut by 0 bases and J by 3 bases, with 13 bases left in between. CDR3 DNA sequence: TGCGCCAGCAGCTTGGCCTCAGGACAGAACTACGAGCAGTACTTC. It codes for CASSLASGQNYEQYF.

V gene TRBV7-2 combines with J gene TRBJ1-2, with a weak D call TRBD1 (5 bases). Germline loops: CDR1 SGHTA, CDR2 FQGNSA. The CDR3 has 14 amino acids. Trimming cost V 0 bases and J 8 bases, with 13 bases left between them. This chain's CDR3 is CASSLAAGLRGYTF. The DNA of the CDR3 is TGTGCCAGCAGCTTAGCGGCAGGGCTTAGGGGCTACACCTTC.

V and J are TRBV6-5 and TRBJ1-1; D perhaps matches TRBD1 (6 bases). The germline V gene has CDR1 MNHEY and CDR2 SVGAGI. V lost 4 bases and J lost 3, with 18 bases in between. The CDR3 contains 16 residues. CDR3 sequence: CASSSLGGRGDTEAFF. The CDR3 DNA reads as TGTGCCAGCAGTTCCCTCGGTGGTAGGGGGGACACTGAAGCTTTCTTT.

This chain connects TRBV4-1 to TRBJ1-3; tentative D call: TRBD1 (6 bases). Germline CDR1 reads MGHRA; CDR2 reads YSYEKL. The V gene lost 3 bases and the J gene lost 2 bases, with 14 bases spanning the gap. CDR3 length: 16 residues. DNA for the CDR3: TGCGCCAGCAGCCACCGAGGAGGGGGGGCTGGAAACACCATATATTTT. Encoded protein: CASSHRGGGAGNTIYF.

The chain couples TRBV30 to TRBJ1-4, with a possible D match to TRBD1 (6 bases). V was pared by 0 bases and J by 7 bases, with 15 bases between. Germline lookup yields CDR1 GTSNPN and CDR2 SVGIG (reference sequence). The CDR3 covers 15 residues. For the CDR3, the DNA is TGTGCCTGGAGTGTACGCGCCAGGGGTATTGAAAAACTGTTTTTT. It codes for CAWSVRARGIEKLFF.

J is TRBJ2-3 and V is TRBV20-1, with TRBD2 matching over 11 bases. CDR1 and CDR2 from the germline V gene are DFQATT and SNEGSKA (reference sequence). V gave up 5 bases and J gave up 4 bases; unmatched junction bases: 5. The CDR3 has 14 amino acids. As DNA, the CDR3 is TGCAGTGCTCCATGGACTAGCGGGCCAGATACGCAGTATTTT. This gives the protein CSAPWTSGPDTQYF.

V is TRBV12-3 or TRBV12-4 and J is TRBJ2-7; 16 bases line up with TRBD2. The CDR3 covers 19 residues. V was pared by 1 base and J by 3 bases, with 9 bases of the junction left unmatched. The CDR3 is CASSLEGTSGRALLYEQYF. The CDR3 nucleotides read TGTGCCAGCAGTTTAGAGGGGACTAGCGGGAGGGCCCTCCTCTACGAGCAGTACTTC.

The table lists this clonotype with a few counts. The chain uses TRBV10-3 and TRBJ2-7, with 13 bases matching TRBD2. The ends lost 9 bases at V and 5 bases at J; junction bases unmatched: 4. This CDR3 contains 13 residues. CDR1 is ENHRY and CDR2 is SYGVKD in the germline V gene. In DNA, the CDR3 is TGTGCCATAGCAGGACTAGCGGGAGACGAGCAGTACTTC. It specifies CAIAGLAGDEQYF.

This clonotype was seen more than once but under ten times. The chain links TRBV3-1 to TRBJ1-2, with TRBD1 matching over 8 bases. Germline V gives CDR1 LGHDT, CDR2 YNNKEL (reference sequence). The CDR3 spans 14 residues. Unmatched junction bases numbered 4, after V lost 4 bases and J lost 3 bases. CDR3 DNA: TGTGCCAGCAGCCCTTCAGGGGGCGACTATGGCTACACCTTC. Translating gives CASSPSGGDYGYTF.

The chain has TRBV15 and TRBJ2-1, with D tentatively TRBD2 (6 bases). With 5 bases removed from V and 7 bases from J, the gap between germline ends came to 15 bases. This CDR3 spans 14 amino acids. CDR1 is LNHNV, CDR2 YYDKDF, per germline (reference sequence). The CDR3, as DNA: TGTGCCACCAGCCCGCGACTAGATGGAAATGAGCAGTTCTTC. Protein: CATSPRLDGNEQFF.

Comment on this clonotype: One junction end does not reproduce the germline sequence, and a read error may be involved. CDR3 region: CASSLARAGGTEAFF. DNA for the CDR3: TGTGCTAGCAGCTTAGCAAGGGCCGGAGGCACTGAAGCTTTCTTT. The J gene is TRBJ1-1, the V gene TRBV7-7, with unresolved D. From germline, CDR1 is SSHAT and CDR2 FNYEAQ (reference sequence). This CDR3 contains 15 residues. Variable domain in full (rest from reference TRBV7-7 and TRBJ1-1): GAGVSQSPRYKVTKRGQDVTLRCDPISSHATLYWYQQALGQGPEFLTYFNYEAQPDKSGLPSDRFSAERPEGSISTLTIQRTEQRDSAMYRCASSLARAGGTEAFFGQGTRLTVV.

The chain employs TRBV4-1 and TRBJ2-5, with D possibly being TRBD2 (6 bases). Looked up from germline, CDR1 is MGHRA and CDR2 is YSYEKL. CDR3 length: 16 amino acids. V was trimmed by 4 bases and J by 5 bases, leaving 20 bases between them. The CDR3 DNA reads TGCGCCAGCAGCCTTGGTATCGGGACTCCAAGGGAGACCCAGTACTTC. This encodes CASSLGIGTPRETQYF.

This chain joins TRBV5-1 and TRBJ1-1; 7 bases are shared with TRBD1. This CDR3 contains 16 residues. V lost 3 bases to trimming and J lost 0 bases; unmatched junction nucleotides: 8. Germline V gives CDR1 SGHRS, CDR2 YFSETQ. In DNA, the CDR3 is TGCGCCAGCAGCTGGATCATGACAGGGATGAACACTGAAGCTTTCTTT. It yields the protein CASSWIMTGMNTEAFF.

The V and J genes are TRBV10-2 and TRBJ2-3; 8 positions match TRBD2. CDR3 size: 17 residues. The V gene's germline CDR1 is WSHSY and CDR2 SAAADI. V lost 4 bases to trimming and J lost 3 bases; unmatched junction nucleotides: 12. CDR3 sequence: CASSVLPRGGTTDTQYF. CDR3 DNA sequence: TGCGCCAGCAGTGTATTGCCCCGGGGGGGAACGACAGATACGCAGTATTTT.

The chain is built from TRBV5-4 and TRBJ2-5; possibly TRBD2 for D (6 bases). Germline CDR1 is SGHNT and CDR2 is YYREEE (reference sequence). This CDR3 has 16 residues. V was pared by 4 bases and J by 2 bases, with 18 bases between. CDR3 region: CASSQRPGGLQETQYF. In DNA form, the CDR3 reads TGTGCCAGCAGCCAACGGCCCGGGGGACTGCAAGAGACCCAGTACTTC.

The chain uses TRBV20-1 and TRBJ2-7; 9 bases map to TRBD2. Trimming took 5 bases from V and 7 from J; bases not matched to a gene: 15. Germline V gene lookup returns CDR1 DFQATT and CDR2 SNEGSKA (reference sequence). This CDR3 is 15 amino acids long. The chain's CDR3 is CSARPHGTSLREQYF. As DNA, the CDR3 is TGCAGTGCTCGACCTCACGGGACTAGCTTGCGAGAGCAGTACTTC.

V usage is TRBV9 and J usage is TRBJ2-1, with a possible D match to TRBD2 (6 bases). The CDR3 is 15 residues long. V lost 0 bases to trimming and J lost 0 bases, with 7 bases between them. From germline, CDR1 is SGDLS and CDR2 YYNGEE. This chain's CDR3 is CASSVETSSYNEQFF. The CDR3 nucleotides are TGTGCCAGCAGCGTAGAGACTAGCTCCTACAATGAGCAGTTCTTC. The full variable domain, its missing parts supplied by reference TRBV9 and TRBJ2-1, is DSGVTQTPKHLITATGQRVTLRCSPRSGDLSVYWYQQSLDQGLQFLIQYYNGEERAKGNILERFSAQQFPDLHSELNLSSLELGDSALYFCASSVETSSYNEQFFGPGTRLTVL.

The chain employs TRBV12-3 or TRBV12-4 and TRBJ1-3; D perhaps matches TRBD1 (5 bases). Trimming took off 3 bases at V and 4 bases at J, with 10 bases between the two ends. The CDR3 runs to 14 residues. CDR3 amino acids: CASSLGVGGNTIYF. CDR3 sequence (DNA): TGTGCCAGCAGTTTGGGGGTGGGAGGAAACACCATATATTTT.

CDR3: CSVGETGELFF. The CDR3, as DNA: TGCAGCGTTGGCGAGACCGGGGAGCTGTTTTTT. This sequence joins TRBV29-1 and TRBJ2-2; no clear D gene. V was pared by 4 bases and J by 5 bases, with 5 bases between. This CDR3 contains 11 residues. Germline V gene lookup returns CDR1 SQVTM and CDR2 ANQGSEA.

V usage is TRBV7-2 and J usage is TRBJ2-7; the match to TRBD2 covers 7 bases. CDR1 is SGHTA, CDR2 FQGNSA, per germline. V shed 6 bases, J shed 2 bases, and the junction held 10 bases outside the gene matches. CDR3 length: 15 residues. CDR3 sequence reads: CASSLTTSVAYEQYF. CDR3 DNA sequence: TGTGCCAGCAGTCTTACAACTAGCGTCGCCTACGAGCAGTACTTC.

This sequence joins TRBV12-3 or TRBV12-4 and TRBJ2-7; 15 nucleotides agree with TRBD2. V lost 3 bases, J lost 5 bases, and 2 bases stayed unmatched. The length of the CDR3 is 15 residues. The DNA of the CDR3 is TGTGCCAGCAGTTTGGGACTAGCGGGAGGCGACGAGCAGTACTTC. This gives the protein CASSLGLAGGDEQYF.

This clonotype was detected once. This chain links TRBV5-1 with TRBJ2-2, with D unresolved. The germline V and J ends were trimmed by 4 bases and 1 base, with 11 bases remaining between them. Germline V gene sequence: CDR1 SGHRS, CDR2 YFSETQ. This CDR3 comprises 15 residues. In DNA, the CDR3 is TGCGCCAGCAGCCCCTGGACGGTGAACACCGGGGAGCTGTTTTTT. Residues: CASSPWTVNTGELFF.

The V gene is TRBV4-3, the J gene TRBJ2-1; 10 nucleotides align to TRBD2. The V gene end was trimmed by 1 base and the J gene end by 5 bases; junction bases not matched to a gene: 11. CDR1 and CDR2 from the germline V gene are LGHNA and YSLEER. There are 18 residues in the CDR3. The CDR3 reads CASSQVRGSSGGHNEQFF. The DNA for the CDR3 is TGCGCCAGCAGCCAAGTCAGAGGGAGTAGCGGGGGGCACAATGAGCAGTTCTTC.

This chain links TRBV19 with TRBJ2-7; D ambiguous. This CDR3 is built from 14 residues. With 2 bases removed from V and 0 bases from J, the gap between germline ends came to 8 bases. The germline V gene has CDR1 LNHDA and CDR2 SQIVND (reference sequence). The CDR3 DNA reads as TGTGCCAGTAGTATACGCGGACCCTCCTACGAGCAGTACTTC. Residues: CASSIRGPSYEQYF.

The CDR3 bases are TGTGCCAGCCAGGGACAGGCGAACACTGAAGCTTTCTTT. Its translation is CASQGQANTEAFF. The genes are TRBV30 and TRBJ1-1, with TRBD1 identical over 8 bases. This CDR3 has 13 amino acids. Germline values: CDR1 GTSNPN, CDR2 SVGIG (reference sequence). Losses at the gene ends were 8 bases for V and 1 base for J; bases not matched to a gene: 6. Drawing the rest from reference TRBV30 and TRBJ1-1, the complete variable domain is SQTIHQWPATLVQPVGSPLSLECTVEGTSNPNLYWYRQAAGRGLQLLFYSVGIGQISSEVPQNLSASRPQDRQFILSSKKLLLSDSGFYLCASQGQANTEAFFGQGTRLTVV.